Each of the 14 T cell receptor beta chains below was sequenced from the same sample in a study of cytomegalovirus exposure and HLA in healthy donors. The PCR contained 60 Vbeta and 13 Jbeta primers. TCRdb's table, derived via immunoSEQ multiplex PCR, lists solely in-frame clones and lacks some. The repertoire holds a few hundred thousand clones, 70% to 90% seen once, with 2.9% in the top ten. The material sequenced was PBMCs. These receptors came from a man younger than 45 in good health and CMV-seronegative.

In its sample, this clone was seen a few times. In nucleotides, the CDR3 is TGTGCCAGCAGCGTACAAGTCACAGATACGCAGTATTTT. Translating it yields CASSVQVTDTQYF. The V and J genes are TRBV7-9 and TRBJ2-3; D remains ambiguous. Germline V gives CDR1 SEHNR, CDR2 FQNEAQ (reference sequence). The CDR3 extends over 13 amino acids. V was cut by 5 bases and J by 2 bases, with 8 bases left in between.

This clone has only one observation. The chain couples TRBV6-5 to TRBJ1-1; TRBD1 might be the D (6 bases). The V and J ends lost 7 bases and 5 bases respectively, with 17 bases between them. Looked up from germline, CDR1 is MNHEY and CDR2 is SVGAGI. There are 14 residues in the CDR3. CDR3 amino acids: CASIENRDKTEAFF. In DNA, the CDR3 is TGTGCCAGCATCGAAAACCGGGACAAAACTGAAGCTTTCTTT.

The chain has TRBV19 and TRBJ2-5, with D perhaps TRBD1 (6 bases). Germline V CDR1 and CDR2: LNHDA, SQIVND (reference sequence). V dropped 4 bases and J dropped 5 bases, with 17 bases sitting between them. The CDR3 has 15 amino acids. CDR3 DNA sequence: TGTGCCAGTAGTAGGGTGCGGCGACAGGTGGAGACCCAGTACTTC. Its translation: CASSRVRRQVETQYF.

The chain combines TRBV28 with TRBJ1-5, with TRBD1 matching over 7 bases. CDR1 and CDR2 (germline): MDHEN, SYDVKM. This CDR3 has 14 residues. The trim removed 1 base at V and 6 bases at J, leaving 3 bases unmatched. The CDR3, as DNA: TGTGCCAGCAGTTTATACAGGGGAGGTCAGCCCCAGCATTTT. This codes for CASSLYRGGQPQHF.

For the CDR3, the DNA is TGCGCCAGCACGGGCGGACTGGAGCAGTATTTT. As protein: CASTGGLEQYF. The gene calls are TRBV5-1 and TRBJ2-3, with D tentatively TRBD2 (5 bases). The CDR3 consists of 11 residues. CDR1 is SGHRS and CDR2 is YFSETQ in the germline V gene. V lost 6 bases to trimming and J lost 11 bases, with 13 bases between them. Variable domain in full (rest from reference TRBV5-1 and TRBJ2-3): KAGVTQTPRYLIKTRGQQVTLSCSPISGHRSVSWYQQTPGQGLQFLFEYFSETQRNKGNFPGRFSGRQFSNSRSEMNVSTLELGDSALYLCASTGGLEQYFGPGTRLTVL.

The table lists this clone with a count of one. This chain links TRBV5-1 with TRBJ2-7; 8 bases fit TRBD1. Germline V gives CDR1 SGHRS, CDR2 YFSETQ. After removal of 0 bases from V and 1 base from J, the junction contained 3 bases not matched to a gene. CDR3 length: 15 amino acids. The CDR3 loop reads CASSLGQGNSYEQYF. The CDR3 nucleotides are TGCGCCAGCAGCTTGGGACAGGGGAATTCCTACGAGCAGTACTTC.

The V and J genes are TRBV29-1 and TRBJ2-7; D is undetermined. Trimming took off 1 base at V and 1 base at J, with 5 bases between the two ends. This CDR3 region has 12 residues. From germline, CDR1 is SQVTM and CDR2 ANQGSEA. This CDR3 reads CSVEVGSYEQYF. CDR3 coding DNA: TGCAGCGTTGAAGTCGGTTCCTACGAGCAGTACTTC.

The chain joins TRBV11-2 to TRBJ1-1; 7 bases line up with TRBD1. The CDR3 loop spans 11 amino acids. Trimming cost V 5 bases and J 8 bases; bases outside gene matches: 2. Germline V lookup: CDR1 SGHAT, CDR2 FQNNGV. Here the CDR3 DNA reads TGTGCCAGCAGCCAGGACAGGGAAGCTTTCTTT. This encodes CASSQDREAFF.

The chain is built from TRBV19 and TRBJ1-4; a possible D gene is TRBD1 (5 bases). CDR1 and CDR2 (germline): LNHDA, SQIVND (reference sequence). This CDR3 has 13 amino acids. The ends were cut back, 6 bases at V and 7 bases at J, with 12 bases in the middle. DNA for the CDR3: TGTGCCAGTAGCTCGGGGGGGATTGAAAAACTGTTTTTT. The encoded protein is CASSSGGIEKLFF.

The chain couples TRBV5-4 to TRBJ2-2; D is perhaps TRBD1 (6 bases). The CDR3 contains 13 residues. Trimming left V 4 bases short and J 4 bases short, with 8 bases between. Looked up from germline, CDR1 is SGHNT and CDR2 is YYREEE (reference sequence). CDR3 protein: CASSRTVTGELFF. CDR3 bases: TGTGCCAGCAGCCGGACAGTCACCGGGGAGCTGTTTTTT.

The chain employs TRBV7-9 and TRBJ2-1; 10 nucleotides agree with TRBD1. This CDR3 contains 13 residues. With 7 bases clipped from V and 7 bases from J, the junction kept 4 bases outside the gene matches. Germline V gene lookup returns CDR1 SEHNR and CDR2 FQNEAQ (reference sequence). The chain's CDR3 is CASNRDRGNEQFF. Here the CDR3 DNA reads TGTGCCAGCAACCGGGACAGGGGAAATGAGCAGTTCTTC.

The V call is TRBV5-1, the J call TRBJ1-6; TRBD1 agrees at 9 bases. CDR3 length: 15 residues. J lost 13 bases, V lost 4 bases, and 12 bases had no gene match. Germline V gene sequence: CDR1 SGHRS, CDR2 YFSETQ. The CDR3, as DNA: TGCGCCAGCAGCCGCGACCCGGGACAGGGTTCGCCCCTCCACTTT. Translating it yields CASSRDPGQGSPLHF.

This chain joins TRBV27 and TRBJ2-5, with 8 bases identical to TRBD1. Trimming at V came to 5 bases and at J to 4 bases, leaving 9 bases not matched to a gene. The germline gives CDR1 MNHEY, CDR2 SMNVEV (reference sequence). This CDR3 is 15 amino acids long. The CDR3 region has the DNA TGTGCCAGCAGTACCGGACAGGGTCCAGGAGAGACCCAGTACTTC. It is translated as CASSTGQGPGETQYF.

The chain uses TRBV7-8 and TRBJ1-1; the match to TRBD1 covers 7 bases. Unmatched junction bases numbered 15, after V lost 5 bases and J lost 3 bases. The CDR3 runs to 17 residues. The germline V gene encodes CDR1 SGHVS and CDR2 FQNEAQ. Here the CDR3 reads CASSETGAIVGDTEAFF. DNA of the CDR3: TGTGCCAGCAGCGAAACAGGGGCAATTGTGGGGGACACTGAAGCTTTCTTT. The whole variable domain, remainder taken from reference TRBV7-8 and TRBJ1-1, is GAGVSQSPRYKVAKRGQDVALRCDPISGHVSLFWYQQALGQGPEFLTYFQNEAQLDKSGLPSDRFFAERPEGSVSTLKIQRTQQEDSAVYLCASSETGAIVGDTEAFFGQGTRLTVV.